What follows are 22 T cell receptor beta chains derived from one specimen sequenced in a study of vaccination effects on CD4 cells after COVID-19. Which antigens these TCRs recognize remains unknown. TCRdb keeps only in-frame clones here, not all; method: immunoSEQ multiplex PCR. The table has about 79,000 clones, approximately 74% seen once; the top ten hold approximately 1.7%. Sequencing followed a ViraFEST assay step that expanded antigen-specific CD4+ T cells with viral peptide pools. Investigators separated out CD4+ T cells once approximately 9 days of culture had passed. Specimen: CD4+ T cells from PBMCs cultured with HCoV-229E spike peptides, collected before COVID-19 vaccination. Receptor source: a human donor who received a COVID-19 vaccine.

The rearrangement links TRBV5-6 to TRBJ2-3; 7 bases fit TRBD1. This CDR3 spans 14 amino acids. Trimming removed 3 bases from V and 4 bases from J; junction bases left unmatched: 5. Germline loops: CDR1 SGHDT, CDR2 YYEEEE. For the CDR3, the DNA is TGTGCCAGCAGCTCGACGGGACAGTCAGATACGCAGTATTTT. Its protein is CASSSTGQSDTQYF.

The chain uses TRBV4-1 and TRBJ2-3; 10 bases agree with TRBD2. The CDR3 is made up of 18 amino acids. Germline trimming cut 4 bases from V and 5 bases from J; bases unmatched to any gene: 15. Germline-derived CDR1 and CDR2 are MGHRA and YSYEKL. CDR3 DNA: TGCGCCAGCAGCCCGTTACAGGCCGGGACTAGCGCGAGAGATACGCAGTATTTT. Protein product: CASSPLQAGTSARDTQYF.

The gene calls are TRBV28 and TRBJ1-6, with 9 bases lining up with TRBD1. The CDR3 is made up of 17 amino acids. The V segment lost 3 bases and the J segment 9 bases; nucleotides outside the gene matches: 12. CDR1 and CDR2 (germline): MDHEN, SYDVKM. CDR3 sequence: CASSFVGQGMKVSPLHF. The CDR3 DNA is TGTGCCAGCAGTTTTGTCGGACAGGGGATGAAAGTTTCACCCCTCCACTTT.

The V call is TRBV2, the J call TRBJ2-5, with 11 bases identical to TRBD2. Germline values: CDR1 SNHLY, CDR2 FYNNEI. This CDR3 has 12 amino acids. J gave up 7 bases and V 6 bases, and 1 base lay outside the gene matches. The CDR3, as DNA: TGTGCCAGCAGCACTAGCGGGGGGACCCAGTACTTC. Protein: CASSTSGGTQYF.

CDR3 nucleotides: TGTGCCAGCACCGGTGGACGGGGCCCCCGGGGAGATACGCAGTATTTT. The encoded protein is CASTGGRGPRGDTQYF. The V and J genes are TRBV2 and TRBJ2-3, with D perhaps being TRBD1 or TRBD2 (5 bases each). The V gene lost 7 bases and the J gene lost 5 bases, with 22 bases spanning the gap. The germline gives CDR1 SNHLY, CDR2 FYNNEI. The CDR3 contains 16 residues. Together with reference TRBV2 and TRBJ2-3, the CDR3 gives the full variable domain: EPEVTQTPSHQVTQMGQEVILRCVPISNHLYFYWYRQILGQKVEFLVSFYNNEISEKSEIFDDQFSVERPDGSNFTLKIRSTKLEDSAMYFCASTGGRGPRGDTQYFGPGTRLTVL.

The chain links TRBV9 to TRBJ2-2, with D perhaps matching TRBD1 (7 bases). The CDR3 sequence is 17 residues long. CDR1 SGDLS and CDR2 YYNGEE come from the germline V gene. The ends were cut back, 4 bases at V and 4 bases at J, with 20 bases in the middle. CDR3 loop: CASSPSGQGGGTGELFF. CDR3 DNA: TGTGCCAGCAGCCCCTCTGGGCAGGGGGGTGGCACCGGGGAGCTGTTTTTT.

This chain uses TRBV7-3 with TRBJ1-5; no clear D. Germline V gene lookup returns CDR1 SGHTA and CDR2 FQGTGA. Trimming cost V 1 base and J 2 bases, with 24 bases left between them. This CDR3 region has 20 residues. The CDR3 protein is CASSLRRPFGLFGRNQPQHF. CDR3 nucleotides: TGTGCCAGCAGCTTAAGGCGGCCATTCGGGCTATTCGGACGCAATCAGCCCCAGCATTTT.

The gene calls are TRBV7-2 and TRBJ2-5; no firm D call. The germline V and J ends were trimmed by 5 bases and 1 base, with 11 bases remaining between them. CDR3 length: 14 residues. CDR1 is SGHTA, CDR2 FQGNSA, per germline. CDR3 in DNA: TGTGCCAGCAGCCCTGAGGCAGCCCAAGAGACCCAGTACTTC. It translates to CASSPEAAQETQYF. Together with reference TRBV7-2 and TRBJ2-5, the CDR3 gives the full variable domain: GAGVSQSPSNKVTEKGKDVELRCDPISGHTALYWYRQSLGQGLEFLIYFQGNSAPDKSGLPSDRFSAERTGGSVSTLTIQRTQQEDSAVYLCASSPEAAQETQYFGPGTRLLVL.

This clone has only a few counts. The chain carries TRBV5-1 and TRBJ1-2, with no clear D. Trimming stripped 1 base from V and 3 bases from J, with 7 bases between. Germline CDR1 reads SGHRS; CDR2 reads YFSETQ. The CDR3 spans 13 residues. The CDR3 DNA follows: TGCGCCAGCAGCTTGCAACAAGACTATGGCTACACCTTC. Translation gives CASSLQQDYGYTF.

The V call is TRBV2, the J call TRBJ2-4; 10 nucleotides line up with TRBD1. The CDR3 is 16 residues long. V lost 6 bases and J lost 9; bases outside the gene matches: 14. Germline CDR1 is SNHLY and CDR2 is FYNNEI. The DNA for the CDR3 is TGTGCCAGCAGCGGGGGCCCGGGACAGGGGAAGAGCATTCAGTACTTC. It is translated as CASSGGPGQGKSIQYF.

This clone came up a few times. V gene TRBV11-2 combines with J gene TRBJ1-6; D gene unclear. Per the germline V gene, CDR1 is SGHAT and CDR2 is FQNNGV. CDR3 length equals 19 residues. V lost 2 bases, J lost 8 bases, and 25 bases lay in between. The CDR3 coding sequence is TGTGCCAGCAGCTTACGACCGCCTTCGGGTATAAGGGTCGATTCACCCCTCCACTTT. Translation: CASSLRPPSGIRVDSPLHF. Combining the CDR3 with reference TRBV11-2 and TRBJ1-6 gives the whole variable domain EAGVAQSPRYKIIEKRQSVAFWCNPISGHATLYWYQQILGQGPKLLIQFQNNGVVDDSQLPKDRFSAERLKGVDSTLKIQPAKLEDSAVYLCASSLRPPSGIRVDSPLHFGNGTRLTVT.

The chain recombines TRBV24-1 with TRBJ1-1; D call uncertain. V was cut by 4 bases and J by 6 bases, with 8 bases left in between. The CDR3 length is 12 residues. Germline V lookup: CDR1 KGHDR, CDR2 SFDVKD. The CDR3: CATSDGRAEAFF. DNA of the CDR3: TGTGCCACCAGTGACGGACGGGCTGAAGCTTTCTTT.

In its sample, this clone was seen once. J is TRBJ1-4 and V is TRBV7-9, with 7 bases fitting TRBD1. CDR3 length equals 15 residues. Trimming removed 5 bases from V and 1 base from J; junction bases left unmatched: 4. Germline CDR1 is SEHNR and CDR2 is FQNEAQ (reference sequence). The DNA of the CDR3 is TGTGCCAGCAGCACAAGGGACAGAACTAATGAAAAACTGTTTTTT. Amino acids: CASSTRDRTNEKLFF.

This clone came up once. The chain has TRBV29-1 and TRBJ2-3; 12 nucleotides line up with TRBD2. This CDR3 has 17 amino acids. Germline lookup yields CDR1 SQVTM and CDR2 ANQGSEA. V lost 4 bases, J lost 0 bases, and 8 bases stayed unmatched. The CDR3 DNA follows: TGCAGCGTTGGAGGGTCTAGCGGGGGGGATAGCACAGATACGCAGTATTTT. It encodes CSVGGSSGGDSTDTQYF.

The chain has TRBV5-6 and TRBJ1-3; 7 bases line up with TRBD1. CDR1 SGHDT and CDR2 YYEEEE come from the germline V gene. The CDR3 loop spans 14 amino acids. The J segment lost 4 bases and the V segment lost 0 bases, leaving 1 base of the junction unmatched. CDR3 nucleotides: TGTGCCAGCAGCTTGGACAGGGGAGGAAACACCATATATTTT. It codes for CASSLDRGGNTIYF.

There are a few counts of this clone. The chain has TRBV5-1 and TRBJ2-2; 7 nucleotides match TRBD1. The CDR3 runs to 14 residues. V lost 4 bases and J lost 5; bases outside the gene matches: 5. From germline, CDR1 is SGHRS and CDR2 YFSETQ. CDR3 sequence: CASSPGGMTGELFF. The DNA of the CDR3 is TGCGCCAGCAGCCCAGGGGGTATGACCGGGGAGCTGTTTTTT.

The J gene is TRBJ2-3, the V gene TRBV9; D is unclear. Germline assignment: CDR1 SGDLS and CDR2 YYNGEE. V gave up 0 bases and J gave up 2 bases, with 10 bases separating them. The CDR3 runs to 15 residues. CDR3 region: CASSVGPGFTDTQYF. CDR3 in DNA: TGTGCCAGCAGCGTAGGGCCCGGTTTCACAGATACGCAGTATTTT.

The V call is TRBV21-1, the J call TRBJ2-5; the table gives TRBD2 as D, unverified against the DNA. TRBV21-1 is listed as a pseudogene. CDR3 length: 15 residues. Here the CDR3 DNA reads TGTGCCAGCAGCAGGGTTATGGAGAGCCAAGAGACCCAGTACTTC. As protein: CASSRVMESQETQYF.

The chain combines TRBV3-1 (or the pseudogene TRBV3-2) with TRBJ2-3; 7 positions agree with TRBD2. V shed 3 bases and J 7 bases; nucleotides not matched to a gene: 7. Per the germline V gene, CDR1 is LGHDT and CDR2 is YNNKEL (reference sequence). This CDR3 is 14 amino acids long. The CDR3 coding sequence is TGTGCCAGCAGCCACAACCCGGGGGGAAATACGCAGTATTTT. As protein: CASSHNPGGNTQYF.

This clone has just one count. The chain links TRBV6-5 to TRBJ2-2; 7 bases line up with TRBD1. V lost 2 bases to trimming and J lost 6 bases; unmatched junction nucleotides: 6. Germline V CDR1 and CDR2: MNHEY, SVGAGI. This CDR3 contains 15 residues. The CDR3 loop reads CASSYLRQGAGELFF. DNA of the CDR3: TGTGCCAGCAGTTACCTCAGACAGGGAGCCGGGGAGCTGTTTTTT.

CDR3 coding DNA: TGTGCCAGCAATATCGGCGGGGCGAGGGAGACCCAGTACTTC. Translation: CASNIGGARETQYF. The rearrangement links TRBV7-2 to TRBJ2-5, with D perhaps TRBD2 (6 bases). This CDR3 is 14 amino acids long. The V gene's germline CDR1 is SGHTA and CDR2 FQGNSA. Trimming stripped 7 bases from V and 5 bases from J, with 17 bases between. The full variable domain, in which reference TRBV7-2 and TRBJ2-5 provide the parts outside the CDR3, is GAGVSQSPSNKVTEKGKDVELRCDPISGHTALYWYRQSLGQGLEFLIYFQGNSAPDKSGLPSDRFSAERTGGSVSTLTIQRTQQEDSAVYLCASNIGGARETQYFGPGTRLLVL.

The rearrangement links TRBV6-5 to TRBJ2-1; possibly TRBD1 or TRBD2 for D (5 bases each). V was shortened by 6 bases and J by 10 bases, with 19 bases between the two germline ends. The CDR3 is made up of 14 amino acids. Germline lookup yields CDR1 MNHEY and CDR2 SVGAGI. DNA of the CDR3: TGTGCCAGCAGAACCACCGGAGGATGGGGCGAGCAGTTCTTC. Protein product: CASRTTGGWGEQFF.